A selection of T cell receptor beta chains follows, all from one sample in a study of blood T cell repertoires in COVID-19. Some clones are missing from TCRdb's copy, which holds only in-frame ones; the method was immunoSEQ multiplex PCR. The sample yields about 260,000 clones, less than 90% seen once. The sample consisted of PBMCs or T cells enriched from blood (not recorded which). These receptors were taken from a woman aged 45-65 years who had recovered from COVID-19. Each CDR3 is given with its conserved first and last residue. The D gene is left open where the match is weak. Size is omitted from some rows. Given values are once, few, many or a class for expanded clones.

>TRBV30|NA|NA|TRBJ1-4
CAWRANSEKLFF
TGTGCCTGGAGGGCAAACAGTGAAAAACTGTTTTTT
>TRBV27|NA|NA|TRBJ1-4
CASSITPGATNEKLFF
TGTGCCAGCAGTATAACCCCAGGGGCAACTAATGAAAAACTGTTTTTT
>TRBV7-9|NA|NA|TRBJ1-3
CASSSVRVGEAGNTIYF
TGTGCCAGCAGCTCAGTGAGGGTCGGGGAAGCTGGAAACACCATATATTTT
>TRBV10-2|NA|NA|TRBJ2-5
CASSVNRGGDETQYF
TGCGCCAGCAGTGTTAACAGGGGGGGCGACGAGACCCAGTACTTC
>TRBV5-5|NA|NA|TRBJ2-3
CASSLGADTQYF
TGTGCCAGCAGCTTGGGCGCAGATACGCAGTATTTT
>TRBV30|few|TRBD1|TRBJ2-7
CAWTGTAVGEQYF
TGTGCCTGGACCGGGACAGCTGTCGGCGAGCAGTACTTC
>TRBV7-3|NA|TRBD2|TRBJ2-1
CASSIGGGPSYNEQFF
TGTGCCAGCAGCATTGGGGGAGGGCCCTCCTACAATGAGCAGTTCTTC
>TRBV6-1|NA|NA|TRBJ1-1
CASSEGGIGNTEAFF
TGTGCCAGCAGTGAAGGAGGGATAGGGAACACTGAAGCTTTCTTT
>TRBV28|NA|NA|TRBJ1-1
CASSLLRGSNTEAFF
TGTGCCAGCAGTTTATTAAGAGGATCGAACACTGAAGCTTTCTTT
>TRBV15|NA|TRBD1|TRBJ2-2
CATSVRQGNTGELFF
TGTGCCACCAGCGTTAGACAGGGGAACACCGGGGAGCTGTTTTTT
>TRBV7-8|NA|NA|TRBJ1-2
CASSLYPGSINYGYTF
TGTGCCAGCAGCTTATACCCGGGTAGTATAAACTATGGCTACACCTTC
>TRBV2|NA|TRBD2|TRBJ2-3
CASSETALAGTDTQYF
TGTGCCAGCAGTGAGACCGCACTAGCGGGCACAGATACGCAGTATTTT
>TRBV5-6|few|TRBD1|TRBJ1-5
CASSLQGINQPQHF
TGTGCCAGCAGCCTACAGGGGATCAATCAGCCCCAGCATTTT
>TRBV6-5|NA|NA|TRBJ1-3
CASSQTPGNTIYF
TGTGCCAGCAGTCAGACCCCGGGGAACACCATATATTTT
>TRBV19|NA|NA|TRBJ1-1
CASSMALRIVGTEAFF
TGTGCCAGTAGTATGGCGCTGAGGATCGTTGGGACTGAAGCTTTCTTT
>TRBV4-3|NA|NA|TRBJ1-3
CASSQGAGGNTIYF
TGCGCCAGCAGCCAGGGGGCAGGTGGAAACACCATATATTTT
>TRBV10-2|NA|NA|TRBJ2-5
CASSVYRQETQYF
TGCGCCAGCAGTGTTTACCGGCAAGAGACCCAGTACTTC
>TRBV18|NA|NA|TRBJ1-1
CASSPPQGRNTEAFF
TGTGCCAGCTCGCCCCCCCAGGGGAGGAACACTGAAGCTTTCTTT
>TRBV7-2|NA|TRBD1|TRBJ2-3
CASSLGQTNTDTQYF
TGTGCCAGCAGCTTGGGACAGACAAACACAGATACGCAGTATTTT
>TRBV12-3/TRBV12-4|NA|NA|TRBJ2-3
CASSRRGDTQYF
TGTGCCAGCAGTAGACGGGGAGATACGCAGTATTTT